The present T cell receptor (beta chain) was sequenced within a study of T cell repertoires in cytomegalovirus infection. The overall study: Evidence of both CMV infection and a matching HLA type came from public TCR beta signatures.

Study observations and caveats: Cumulative frequency (of public TCR beta family members) identified carriers of CMV plus the relevant HLA. Ex vivo responses were dominated by HLA-C-restricted CMV-specific TCR beta clonotypes.

Concerning this clonotype: Its target is not known.

TCRdb called the reads again in MiXCR, with one record for every CDR3 protein. The sample holds over 300,000 distinct CDR3 sequences, under 20% seen once. This sequence originates from a human donor in good health (CMV status not recorded). Some clones in this sample may be carry-over from other donors' samples. The specimen was PBMCs.

CDR3 nucleotide sequence: TGCGCCAGCAGCGAAGGGAAGTTCAGGGGGCTGACTGAAGCTTTCTTT. It encodes CASSEGKFRGLTEAFF. The gene calls are TRBV5-1 and TRBJ1-1; TRBD1 agrees at 8 bases. V was clipped by 4 bases and J by 5 bases; unmatched bases: 13. The CDR3 contains 16 residues. CDR1 SGHRS and CDR2 YFSETQ come from the germline V gene.